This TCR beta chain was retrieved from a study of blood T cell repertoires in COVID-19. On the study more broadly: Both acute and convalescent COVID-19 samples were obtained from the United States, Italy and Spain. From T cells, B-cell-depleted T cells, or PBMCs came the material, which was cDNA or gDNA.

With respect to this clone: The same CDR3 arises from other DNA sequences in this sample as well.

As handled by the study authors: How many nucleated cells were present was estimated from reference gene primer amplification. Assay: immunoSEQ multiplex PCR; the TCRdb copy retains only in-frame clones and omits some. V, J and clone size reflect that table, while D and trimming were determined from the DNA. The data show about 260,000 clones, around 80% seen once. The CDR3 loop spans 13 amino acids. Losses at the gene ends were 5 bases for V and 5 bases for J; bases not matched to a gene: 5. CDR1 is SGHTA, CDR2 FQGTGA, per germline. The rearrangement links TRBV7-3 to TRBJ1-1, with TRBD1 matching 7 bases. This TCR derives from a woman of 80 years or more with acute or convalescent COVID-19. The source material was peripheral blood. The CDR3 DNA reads TGTGCCAGCAGCCGACAGGGTGGAACTGAAGCTTTCTTT. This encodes CASSRQGGTEAFF.